The sequence of this T cell receptor (beta chain) was determined in a study of response to subunit inactivated influenza vaccine. The CDR3 has 15 amino acids. Germline V gene data show CDR1 as ENHRY and CDR2 as SYGVKD. Trimming cost V 2 bases and J 5 bases; bases outside gene matches: 4. TCRdb redid the calling of the RT-PCR reads with MiXCR, one entry per CDR3 protein. Found here are roughly 500,000 distinct CDR3 sequences, around 21% of them singletons; the top ten hold under 3.5%. Another study also made use of these data, one on T cells expressing NK-cell markers. From that second work: Generation of TCR beta cDNA was performed by 5'RACE template switching incorporating UMIs. Seven of the eight sequenced donors were HCMV-seropositive; one was seronegative. Several experiments confined sorting to alpha-beta TCR T cells with an anti-gamma-delta TCR antibody.

The TCR originated in a man aged 50-59 years who received an inactivated influenza vaccine. The chain links TRBV10-3 to TRBJ2-5, with 11 bases that match TRBD1. Sequences were derived from CD4+ T cells sorted from PBMCs, sampled 11 to 12 days after vaccination. CDR3 in DNA: TGTGCCATCAGTGAGGGACAGGGGGCCCAGGAGACCCAGTACTTC. Translation gives CAISEGQGAQETQYF.